The 14 T cell receptor beta chains below all came from one sample that was sequenced in a study of cytomegalovirus exposure and HLA in healthy donors (dated by TCRdb to about 2017). The library was generated by the immunoSEQ multiplex PCR assay. TCRdb obtained this table from immuneACCESS and retained in-frame rearrangements with V and J assigned. These tables miss some clones; where compared with another copy, unresolved V genes account for less than half of the shortfall, and the remainder is unexplained. The sample table records 250,000 to 300,000 clones; 65% to 90% of these occur just once. The ten largest account for roughly 1% of the sample. Specimen: PBMCs. The source of these receptors is a woman aged 18-30 years in good health and CMV-seronegative.

The table lists this clone with a count of one. CDR3 sequence (DNA): TGTGCCAGCAGCTTGGATACAGGGGGGTCTGAAAAACTGTTTTTT. Its translation: CASSLDTGGSEKLFF. The chain uses TRBV7-9 and TRBJ1-4, with 8 bases matching TRBD1. V lost 3 bases, J lost 7 bases, and 7 bases stayed unmatched. Germline loops: CDR1 SEHNR, CDR2 FQNEAQ (reference sequence). This CDR3 is 15 amino acids long.

The chain employs TRBV13 and TRBJ2-3, with 9 positions matching TRBD2. Germline CDR1 and CDR2: PRHDT and FYEKMQ (reference sequence). This CDR3 comprises 16 residues. The trim removed 2 bases at V and 3 bases at J, leaving 6 bases unmatched. The CDR3: CASSLLAGVGTDTQYF. The CDR3 bases are TGTGCCAGCAGCTTATTAGCGGGAGTGGGGACAGATACGCAGTATTTT.

The chain is built from TRBV5-1 and TRBJ2-3; perhaps TRBD2 as D (5 bases). From germline, CDR1 is SGHRS and CDR2 YFSETQ. Trimming took off 6 bases at V and 1 base at J, with 15 bases between the two ends. This CDR3 contains 15 residues. The CDR3 loop reads CASTRGGSGTDTQYF. In DNA, the CDR3 is TGCGCCAGCACGCGTGGCGGGTCCGGCACAGATACGCAGTATTTT.

The V gene is TRBV19, the J gene TRBJ1-1; D perhaps matches TRBD1 (6 bases). The germline gives CDR1 LNHDA, CDR2 SQIVND (reference sequence). The CDR3 has 14 residues. With 5 bases removed from V and 7 bases from J, the gap between germline ends came to 17 bases. The CDR3 region is CASSFRTAHNEAFF. CDR3 coding DNA: TGTGCCAGTAGTTTTCGGACAGCGCATAATGAAGCTTTCTTT.

This chain connects TRBV15 to TRBJ1-5; D is uncertain. Trimming pared 6 bases from V and 5 bases from J, leaving 17 bases between. Germline lookup yields CDR1 LNHNV and CDR2 YYDKDF (reference sequence). The CDR3 runs 15 residues. The CDR3 coding sequence is TGTGCCACCAGGGGAGCTATGGGGTTCGATCAGCCCCAGCATTTT. Its translation is CATRGAMGFDQPQHF. Complete variable domain (other parts from reference TRBV15 and TRBJ1-5): DAMVIQNPRYQVTQFGKPVTLSCSQTLNHNVMYWYQQKSSQAPKLLFHYYDKDFNNEADTPDNFQSRRPNTSFCFLDIRSPGLGDTAMYLCATRGAMGFDQPQHFGDGTRLSIL.

The chain recombines TRBV28 with TRBJ2-1; tentatively, D is TRBD2 (5 bases). The CDR3 totals 14 residues. The V gene's germline CDR1 is MDHEN and CDR2 SYDVKM. V was clipped by 8 bases and J by 4 bases, with 15 bases between them. In DNA, the CDR3 is TGTGCCAGCCGTCGAGGGCTTCTTTACAATGAGCAGTTCTTC. It yields the protein CASRRGLLYNEQFF.

V usage is TRBV4-2 and J usage is TRBJ2-1, with 11 positions matching TRBD2. J gave up 3 bases and V 1 base, and 11 bases lay outside the gene matches. This CDR3 comprises 19 residues. Germline V gives CDR1 LGHNA, CDR2 YNFKEQ. CDR3 in amino acids: CASSQASLAGGYLYNEQFF. The CDR3 region has the DNA TGTGCCAGCAGCCAAGCTTCCCTAGCGGGAGGCTATCTCTACAATGAGCAGTTCTTC.

The chain uses TRBV2 and TRBJ2-1, with D unresolved. The CDR3 sequence is 11 residues long. Per the germline V gene, CDR1 is SNHLY and CDR2 is FYNNEI. Trimming cost V 8 bases and J 6 bases, with 8 bases left between them. The CDR3 DNA follows: TGTGCCAGCCGAGTAACCAATGAGCAGTTCTTC. As protein: CASRVTNEQFF.

With respect to this clone: This sample also contains other DNA sequences that code for the same CDR3. The chain joins TRBV2 to TRBJ2-7; 11 bases match TRBD2. CDR1 and CDR2 from the germline V gene are SNHLY and FYNNEI. The CDR3 loop spans 15 amino acids. The trim removed 6 bases at V and 1 base at J, leaving 5 bases unmatched. The CDR3 sequence is CASSLTSGRSYEQYF. Here the CDR3 DNA reads TGTGCCAGCAGCTTAACTAGCGGGAGATCCTACGAGCAGTACTTC.

The chain uses TRBV25-1 and TRBJ2-1, with TRBD1 matching 9 bases. CDR1 and CDR2 from the germline V gene are MGHDK and SYGVNS. V was pared by 2 bases and J by 9 bases, with 5 bases of the junction left unmatched. This CDR3 region has 14 residues. The CDR3 here is CASSEGTGFAEQFF. CDR3 DNA: TGTGCCAGCAGTGAAGGGACAGGGTTCGCTGAGCAGTTCTTC.

This clone was observed once. The chain couples TRBV2 to TRBJ2-5; 8 bases agree with TRBD2. Per the germline V gene, CDR1 is SNHLY and CDR2 is FYNNEI. Germline trimming cut 8 bases from V and 4 bases from J; bases unmatched to any gene: 6. This CDR3 spans 13 amino acids. CDR3 DNA: TGTGCCAGCCAGCGGGAGATCCGAGAGACCCAGTACTTC. Protein product: CASQREIRETQYF. The full variable domain, in which reference TRBV2 and TRBJ2-5 provide the parts outside the CDR3, is EPEVTQTPSHQVTQMGQEVILRCVPISNHLYFYWYRQILGQKVEFLVSFYNNEISEKSEIFDDQFSVERPDGSNFTLKIRSTKLEDSAMYFCASQREIRETQYFGPGTRLLVL.

The chain couples TRBV4-1 to TRBJ2-7; D is ambiguous. The CDR3 extends over 13 amino acids. CDR1 MGHRA and CDR2 YSYEKL come from the germline V gene. V lost 1 base, J lost 6 bases, and 10 bases lay in between. The DNA for the CDR3 is TGCGCCAGCAGCCAAGTGGTCTGGCTCGAGCAGTACTTC. The encoded protein is CASSQVVWLEQYF.

This clone has a single count. The V and J genes are TRBV5-6 and TRBJ2-7; D call uncertain. The CDR3 loop spans 16 amino acids. V gave up 7 bases and J gave up 6 bases, with 26 bases separating them. Per germline, CDR1 SGHDT and CDR2 YYEEEE. The CDR3 coding sequence is TGTGCCAGCGGGCCTCTGAGTACTCCCGGTGTGCGCGAGCAGTACTTC. It encodes CASGPLSTPGVREQYF. Full variable domain (missing parts from reference TRBV5-6 and TRBJ2-7): DAGVTQSPTHLIKTRGQQVTLRCSPKSGHDTVSWYQQALGQGPQFIFQYYEEEERQRGNFPDRFSGHQFPNYSSELNVNALLLGDSALYLCASGPLSTPGVREQYFGPGTRLTVT.

This sequence joins TRBV5-4 and TRBJ2-7; 12 positions match TRBD1. V lost 0 bases to trimming and J lost 7 bases; unmatched junction nucleotides: 5. The CDR3 sequence is 15 residues long. CDR1 is SGHNT and CDR2 is YYREEE in the germline V gene (reference sequence). In DNA form, the CDR3 reads TGTGCCAGCAGCTTGGGGGACAGGGGGCTGTGGGAGCAGTACTTC. Translated, it gives CASSLGDRGLWEQYF.